The 27 T cell receptor beta chains below all came from one sample that was sequenced in a study of identifying expanded T cells in peripheral blood. Measured with immunoSEQ multiplex PCR; TCRdb has only the in-frame clones, and not every one. The repertoire holds about 58,000 clones, with approximately 90% as singletons. The sample comprised blood. Source of these receptors: a person between 18 and 75 years old in good health.

This clone was counted once. V and J are TRBV18 and TRBJ2-3; 7 nucleotides agree with TRBD2. The CDR3 is made up of 15 amino acids. Germline V gives CDR1 KGHSH, CDR2 LQKENI. V was clipped by 2 bases and J by 2 bases; unmatched bases: 4. CDR3 DNA sequence: TGTGCCAGCTCACCAACCAGCGGGGCCACAGATACGCAGTATTTT. Its translation is CASSPTSGATDTQYF.

The rearrangement joins TRBV29-1 to TRBJ2-6; TRBD1 matches 7 bases. The CDR3 consists of 15 residues. CDR1 and CDR2 from the germline V gene are SQVTM and ANQGSEA. Trimming removed 8 bases from V and 0 bases from J; junction bases left unmatched: 7. CDR3 loop: CSIRQGNSGANVLTF. The CDR3 nucleotides are TGCAGCATCCGACAGGGCAACTCTGGGGCCAACGTCCTGACTTTC. The whole variable domain, remainder taken from reference TRBV29-1 and TRBJ2-6, is SAVISQKPSRDICQRGTSLTIQCQVDSQVTMMFWYRQQPGQSLTLIATANQGSEATYESGFVIDKFPISRPNLTFSTLTVSNMSPEDSSIYLCSIRQGNSGANVLTFGAGSRLTVL.

This rearrangement joins TRBV14 to TRBJ1-2; no reliable D call. The CDR3 loop spans 14 amino acids. The germline V gene has CDR1 SGHDN and CDR2 FVKESK. V was cut by 0 bases and J by 6 bases, with 11 bases left in between. The CDR3 DNA reads as TGTGCCAGCAGCCAAGATAGGACGGCCCATGGCTACACCTTC. Translated: CASSQDRTAHGYTF. The full variable domain, in which reference TRBV14 and TRBJ1-2 provide the parts outside the CDR3, is EAGVTQFPSHSVIEKGQTVTLRCDPISGHDNLYWYRRVMGKEIKFLLHFVKESKQDESGMPNNRFLAERTGGTYSTLKVQPAELEDSGVYFCASSQDRTAHGYTFGSGTRLTVV.

J is TRBJ2-1 and V is TRBV19, with 7 positions matching TRBD2. After removal of 6 bases from V and 0 bases from J, the junction contained 2 bases not matched to a gene. Germline-derived CDR1 and CDR2 are LNHDA and SQIVND (reference sequence). This CDR3 is 14 amino acids long. The CDR3 region is CASRGGSSYNEQFF. CDR3 in DNA: TGTGCCAGTAGAGGCGGGAGCTCCTACAATGAGCAGTTCTTC.

V gene TRBV6-5 combines with J gene TRBJ1-2; the D gene is possibly TRBD1 (6 bases). The V gene lost 5 bases and the J gene lost 0 bases, with 13 bases spanning the gap. The germline V gene has CDR1 MNHEY and CDR2 SVGAGI. The CDR3 is made up of 15 amino acids. The CDR3 sequence is CASSSQGFSNYGYTF. The CDR3 DNA is TGTGCCAGCAGTAGCCAGGGGTTTTCTAACTATGGCTACACCTTC.

The chain employs TRBV7-9 and TRBJ1-4; 8 bases agree with TRBD1. Per the germline V gene, CDR1 is SEHNR and CDR2 is FQNEAQ (reference sequence). V lost 10 bases and J lost 0; bases outside the gene matches: 1. This CDR3 has 13 residues. The CDR3 DNA reads TGTGCCACCAGGGGGCCAACTAATGAAAAACTGTTTTTT. Translating gives CATRGPTNEKLFF.

This clone has just a few counts. V is TRBV5-1 and J is TRBJ1-6; maybe TRBD1 (6 bases). This CDR3 is 15 amino acids long. V shed 0 bases and J shed 9 bases, with 13 bases lying between them. Per the germline V gene, CDR1 is SGHRS and CDR2 is YFSETQ. The CDR3 reads CASSLDGGRGSPLHF. The CDR3 DNA follows: TGCGCCAGCAGCTTGGATGGGGGCCGTGGTTCACCCCTCCACTTT.

The rearrangement joins TRBV2 to TRBJ2-1; D perhaps matches TRBD1 (6 bases). Per the germline V gene, CDR1 is SNHLY and CDR2 is FYNNEI. This CDR3 contains 13 residues. The V end was cut by 0 bases, the J end by 8 bases, with 8 bases between. CDR3 residues: CASSEAKGDEQFF. Here the CDR3 DNA reads TGTGCCAGCAGTGAAGCTAAGGGGGATGAGCAGTTCTTC.

The rearrangement uses TRBV29-1 and TRBJ2-2; 7 bases are shared with TRBD2. V shed 6 bases, J shed 7 bases, and the junction held 2 bases outside the gene matches. CDR1 is SQVTM, CDR2 ANQGSEA, per germline. CDR3 length equals 11 residues. CDR3 sequence: CSVGGGGELFF. The CDR3 region has the DNA TGCAGCGTGGGGGGGGGCGGGGAGCTGTTTTTT.

Comment on this clone: At one end, the junction sequence differs from germline, possibly due to a read error. The CDR3 DNA follows: TGTGCCTGGAGTCGGGGACAGGGGGTTACCAGGGCCTTC. It specifies CAWSRGQGVTRAF. This sequence joins TRBV30 and TRBJ2-4, with 11 bases lining up with TRBD1. This CDR3 is 13 amino acids long. CDR1 GTSNPN and CDR2 SVGIG come from the germline V gene (reference sequence). Combining the CDR3 with reference TRBV30 and TRBJ2-4 gives the whole variable domain SQTIHQWPATLVQPVGSPLSLECTVEGTSNPNLYWYRQAAGRGLQLLFYSVGIGQISSEVPQNLSASRPQDRQFILSSKKLLLSDSGFYLCAWSRGQGVTRAFGAGTRLSVL.

V and J are TRBV11-3 and TRBJ2-5, with D perhaps matching TRBD2 (6 bases). The germline V gene encodes CDR1 SGHNT and CDR2 YENEEA. This CDR3 region has 14 residues. Between the trimmed V and J ends, which lost 3 bases and 6 bases, there was a span of 14 bases. The CDR3 region is CASSLDGSGKTQYF. DNA for the CDR3: TGTGCCAGCAGCTTGGACGGGAGTGGGAAGACCCAGTACTTC.

The genes are TRBV9 and TRBJ2-7; TRBD2 agrees at 11 bases. The CDR3 loop spans 15 amino acids. Trimming removed 3 bases from V and 7 bases from J; junction bases left unmatched: 9. Germline values: CDR1 SGDLS, CDR2 YYNGEE. The CDR3 here is CASSADLAGGGEQYF. The CDR3 DNA sequence: TGTGCCAGCAGCGCCGACCTAGCGGGGGGCGGGGAGCAGTACTTC.

This clone has just one count. This rearrangement joins TRBV5-5 to TRBJ2-7, with 10 bases that match TRBD1. In germline, CDR1 is SGHKS, CDR2 YYEKEE (reference sequence). V trimming: 2 bases; J trimming: 7 bases; junction bases outside the gene matches: 6. The CDR3 is 14 residues long. The CDR3 reads CASSFGQGVEEQYF. CDR3 bases: TGTGCCAGCAGCTTCGGACAGGGGGTCGAGGAGCAGTACTTC.

A few counts support this clone. The chain carries TRBV4-1 and TRBJ1-2; D not certain. The germline V gene has CDR1 MGHRA and CDR2 YSYEKL. The V and J ends lost 3 bases and 0 bases respectively, with 17 bases between them. This CDR3 comprises 17 residues. The CDR3 loop is CASSQIDFGLANYGYTF. The CDR3 DNA follows: TGCGCCAGCAGCCAGATAGATTTTGGCCTAGCTAACTATGGCTACACCTTC.

In this sample, this clone turned up once. This chain connects TRBV20-1 to TRBJ2-1; D remains unclear. Germline V gene data show CDR1 as DFQATT and CDR2 as SNEGSKA (reference sequence). The CDR3 has 9 residues. The CDR3 DNA is TGCAGCCCCTACAATGAGCAGTTCTTC. Its translation: CSPYNEQFF.

The J gene is TRBJ2-7, the V gene TRBV19; perhaps TRBD1 as D (5 bases). The CDR3 has 15 residues. The germline gives CDR1 LNHDA, CDR2 SQIVND (reference sequence). Trimming removed 4 bases at V and 1 base at J, with 14 bases between. The CDR3: CASSKGAGASYEQYF. Here the CDR3 DNA reads TGTGCCAGTAGTAAAGGGGCTGGGGCTTCCTACGAGCAGTACTTC.

This chain connects TRBV9 to TRBJ1-2, with D hard to call. V was pared by 0 bases and J by 5 bases, with 5 bases between. The CDR3 totals 12 residues. The germline V gene encodes CDR1 SGDLS and CDR2 YYNGEE. The CDR3 region is CASSVDSYGYTF. In DNA form, the CDR3 reads TGTGCCAGCAGCGTAGACAGTTATGGCTACACCTTC. Variable domain in full (rest from reference TRBV9 and TRBJ1-2): DSGVTQTPKHLITATGQRVTLRCSPRSGDLSVYWYQQSLDQGLQFLIQYYNGEERAKGNILERFSAQQFPDLHSELNLSSLELGDSALYFCASSVDSYGYTFGSGTRLTVV.

The chain employs TRBV5-4 and TRBJ2-7, with TRBD1 identical over 9 bases. CDR1 SGHNT and CDR2 YYREEE come from the germline V gene (reference sequence). The CDR3 loop spans 15 amino acids. J lost 7 bases, V lost 3 bases, and 11 bases had no gene match. The CDR3 is CASSSIQGAPGEQYF. Written as DNA, the CDR3 is TGTGCCAGCAGCTCGATACAGGGGGCTCCGGGGGAGCAGTACTTC.

The chain is built from TRBV7-8 and TRBJ1-1; D is unresolved. There are 15 residues in the CDR3. In germline, CDR1 is SGHVS, CDR2 FQNEAQ. The V gene lost 0 bases and the J gene lost 1 base, with 9 bases spanning the gap. The CDR3 protein is CASSLADPRNTEAFF. The CDR3 nucleotides are TGTGCCAGCAGCTTAGCGGACCCACGGAACACTGAAGCTTTCTTT. The whole variable domain, filled in from reference TRBV7-8 and TRBJ1-1, reads GAGVSQSPRYKVAKRGQDVALRCDPISGHVSLFWYQQALGQGPEFLTYFQNEAQLDKSGLPSDRFFAERPEGSVSTLKIQRTQQEDSAVYLCASSLADPRNTEAFFGQGTRLTVV.

The genes are TRBV13 and TRBJ2-3; D unclear. Germline values: CDR1 PRHDT, CDR2 FYEKMQ (reference sequence). Deletions cut 7 bases from V and 2 bases from J, with 10 bases between. The CDR3 is 13 amino acids. DNA of the CDR3: TGTGCCAGCACCTTTGGTCACACAGATACGCAGTATTTT. Its translation: CASTFGHTDTQYF.

J is TRBJ1-5 and V is TRBV2; the match to TRBD1 covers 7 bases. V dropped 7 bases and J dropped 7; count of bases not matched to a gene: 13. This CDR3 is built from 15 residues. CDR1 is SNHLY and CDR2 is FYNNEI in the germline V gene. As DNA, the CDR3 is TGTGCCAGCACAACAGAGACAGGGATCTTACAGCCCCAGCATTTT. As protein: CASTTETGILQPQHF.

The gene calls are TRBV6-4 and TRBJ2-3; D may be TRBD1 (6 bases). Germline V gene data show CDR1 as MRHNA and CDR2 as SNTAGT. V was trimmed by 2 bases and J by 5 bases, leaving 14 bases between them. The CDR3 is made up of 15 amino acids. CDR3 sequence reads: CASSDAPRGIDTQYF. CDR3 nucleotides: TGTGCCAGCAGTGACGCCCCTAGGGGGATAGATACGCAGTATTTT.

V and J are TRBV7-7 and TRBJ2-5; 8 bases fit TRBD1. The germline CDR1 and CDR2 sequences are SSHAT and FNYEAQ (reference sequence). This CDR3 comprises 13 residues. The junction had 3 bases not matched to a gene; V was cut back by 4 bases and J by 5 bases. The CDR3 loop is CASSWTGSETQYF. CDR3 DNA sequence: TGTGCCAGCAGCTGGACAGGGTCGGAGACCCAGTACTTC.

V usage is TRBV4-1 and J usage is TRBJ2-1; D is unclear. Per germline, CDR1 MGHRA and CDR2 YSYEKL. V was pared by 4 bases and J by 0 bases, with 16 bases between. CDR3 size: 17 residues. DNA for the CDR3: TGCGCCAGCAGCCGGACCTTTTTCGGAAGCTCCTACAATGAGCAGTTCTTC. Translating it yields CASSRTFFGSSYNEQFF.

The gene calls are TRBV5-1 and TRBJ2-3; 9 bases map to TRBD1. CDR1 and CDR2 (germline): SGHRS, YFSETQ. The CDR3 loop spans 15 amino acids. The V segment lost 3 bases and the J segment 3 bases; nucleotides outside the gene matches: 5. The CDR3 nucleotides read TGCGCCAGCAGCTGGGGGACAGGGAAGACAGATACGCAGTATTTT. Protein product: CASSWGTGKTDTQYF.

The chain combines TRBV7-9 with TRBJ2-7; 15 nucleotides agree with TRBD2. CDR1 is SEHNR and CDR2 is FQNEAQ in the germline V gene (reference sequence). Trimming removed 4 bases from V and 0 bases from J; junction bases left unmatched: 4. The CDR3 is made up of 17 amino acids. The CDR3 DNA reads as TGTGCCAGCAGCTGGACTAGCGGGAGGGCAACCTCCTACGAGCAGTACTTC. Its protein is CASSWTSGRATSYEQYF.

DNA for the CDR3: TGCAGCGTTGGACACGTTAATGAAAAACTGTTTTTT. It codes for CSVGHVNEKLFF. The gene calls are TRBV29-1 and TRBJ1-4; no clear D gene. The germline gives CDR1 SQVTM, CDR2 ANQGSEA. The CDR3 runs to 12 residues. Trimming cost V 4 bases and J 4 bases, with 7 bases left between them.